This T cell receptor (beta chain) was sequenced in a study of cytomegalovirus exposure and HLA in healthy donors. Findings of the study overall: Three CMV-associated chains were confirmed in vitro to be specific for CMV antigens.

Some clones are missing from TCRdb's copy, which holds only in-frame ones; the method was immunoSEQ multiplex PCR. In the table there are about 50,000 clones, more than 80% of which are singletons. A remark on this clone: The antigen remains unidentified.

The CDR3 spans 13 residues. CDR1 SGHNT and CDR2 YENEEA come from the germline V gene. V lost 5 bases and J 1 base, leaving 8 bases between the germline ends. V is TRBV11-3 and J is TRBJ1-1, with a possible D match to TRBD1 (6 bases). The sample taken for sequencing was PBMCs. The receptor comes from a man aged 18 to 29 in good health and CMV-seronegative. Here the CDR3 DNA reads TGTGCCAGCAGCGGGGGCGGGAACACTGAAGCTTTCTTT. The encoded protein is CASSGGGNTEAFF.